This TCR beta chain stems from a study of relationships among human T cell subsets. Note on this clonotype: The antigen is undetermined. An end of the junction does not agree with germline; a read error may underlie this.

From mRNA, alpha and beta CDR3 regions were amplified using semiquantitative ARM-PCR. ARM-PCR used tagged nested gene-specific primers, then communal superprimers for exponential amplification. One entry per CDR3 protein results from TCRdb running MiXCR on the multiplex PCR reads. Of around 15,000 distinct CDR3 sequences in the sample, approximately 56% are singletons; the top ten hold about 35%. The germline V gene has CDR1 MGHRA and CDR2 YSYEKL. The CDR3 is made up of 16 amino acids. Study-wide findings and caveats: Clones with over 100 reads held over 60% of CD8+ cytotoxic sequences. Bead-based sorting did not rule out CD4+CD8+ double-positive cells. The seven subsets showed no significant differences in gene usage or CDR3 length.

The sample consisted of total T cells sorted from blood. The chain combines TRBV4-1 with TRBJ1-5; 9 bases match TRBD1. This receptor was taken from a man in his forties in good health. The CDR3 region has the DNA TGCGCTAGCAGCCAAGTGGGGACAGGGAGGGGTCAGCCCCAGCATTTT. Its translation: CASSQVGTGRGQPQHF.